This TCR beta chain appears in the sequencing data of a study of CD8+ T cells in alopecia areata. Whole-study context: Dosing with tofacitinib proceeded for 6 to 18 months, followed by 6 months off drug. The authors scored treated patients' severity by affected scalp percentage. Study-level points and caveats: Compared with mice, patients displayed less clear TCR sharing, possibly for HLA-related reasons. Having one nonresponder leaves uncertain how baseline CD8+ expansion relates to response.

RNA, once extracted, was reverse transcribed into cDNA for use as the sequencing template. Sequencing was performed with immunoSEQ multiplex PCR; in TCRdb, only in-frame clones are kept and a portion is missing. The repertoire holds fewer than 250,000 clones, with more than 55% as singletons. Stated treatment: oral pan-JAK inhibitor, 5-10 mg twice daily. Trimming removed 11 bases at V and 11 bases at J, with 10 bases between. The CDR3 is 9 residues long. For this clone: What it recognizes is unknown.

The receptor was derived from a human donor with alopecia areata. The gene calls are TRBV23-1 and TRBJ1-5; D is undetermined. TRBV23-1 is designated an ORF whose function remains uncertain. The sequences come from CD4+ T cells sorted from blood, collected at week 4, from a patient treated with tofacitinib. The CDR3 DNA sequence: TGCGCCTGTTCCCCCGCCCAGCATTTT. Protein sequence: CACSPAQHF.